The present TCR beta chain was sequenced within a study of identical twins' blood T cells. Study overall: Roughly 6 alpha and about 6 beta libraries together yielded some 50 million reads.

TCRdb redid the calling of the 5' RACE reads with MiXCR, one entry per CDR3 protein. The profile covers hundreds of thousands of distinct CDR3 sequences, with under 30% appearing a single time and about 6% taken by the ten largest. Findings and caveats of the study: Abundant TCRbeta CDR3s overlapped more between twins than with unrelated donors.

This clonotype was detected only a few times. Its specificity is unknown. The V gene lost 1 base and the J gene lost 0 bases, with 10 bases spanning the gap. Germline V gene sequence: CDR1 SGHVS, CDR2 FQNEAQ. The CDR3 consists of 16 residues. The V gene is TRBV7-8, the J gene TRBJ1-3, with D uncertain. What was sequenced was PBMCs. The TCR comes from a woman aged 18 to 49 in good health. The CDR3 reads CASSLGPIYSGNTIYF. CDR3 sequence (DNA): TGTGCCAGCAGCTTAGGACCGATTTACTCTGGAAACACCATATATTTT.